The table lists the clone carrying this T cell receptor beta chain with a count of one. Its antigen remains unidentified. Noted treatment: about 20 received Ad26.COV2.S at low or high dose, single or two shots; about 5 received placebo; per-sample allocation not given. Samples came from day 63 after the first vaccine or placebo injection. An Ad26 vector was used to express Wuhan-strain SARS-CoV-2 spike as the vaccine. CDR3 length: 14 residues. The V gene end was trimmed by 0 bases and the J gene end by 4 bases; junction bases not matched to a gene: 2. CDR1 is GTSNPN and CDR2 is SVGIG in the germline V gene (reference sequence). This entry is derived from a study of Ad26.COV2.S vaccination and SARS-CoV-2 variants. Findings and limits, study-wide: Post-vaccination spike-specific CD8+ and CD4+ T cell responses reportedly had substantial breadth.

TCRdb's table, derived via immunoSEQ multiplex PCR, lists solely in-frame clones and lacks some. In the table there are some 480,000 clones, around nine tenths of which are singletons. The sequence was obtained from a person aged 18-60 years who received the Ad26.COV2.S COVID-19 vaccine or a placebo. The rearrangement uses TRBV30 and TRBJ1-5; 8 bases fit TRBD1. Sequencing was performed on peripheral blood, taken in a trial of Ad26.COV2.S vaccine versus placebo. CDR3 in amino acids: CAWSVYRGNQPQHF. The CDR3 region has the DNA TGTGCCTGGAGTGTCTACAGGGGGAATCAGCCCCAGCATTTT.